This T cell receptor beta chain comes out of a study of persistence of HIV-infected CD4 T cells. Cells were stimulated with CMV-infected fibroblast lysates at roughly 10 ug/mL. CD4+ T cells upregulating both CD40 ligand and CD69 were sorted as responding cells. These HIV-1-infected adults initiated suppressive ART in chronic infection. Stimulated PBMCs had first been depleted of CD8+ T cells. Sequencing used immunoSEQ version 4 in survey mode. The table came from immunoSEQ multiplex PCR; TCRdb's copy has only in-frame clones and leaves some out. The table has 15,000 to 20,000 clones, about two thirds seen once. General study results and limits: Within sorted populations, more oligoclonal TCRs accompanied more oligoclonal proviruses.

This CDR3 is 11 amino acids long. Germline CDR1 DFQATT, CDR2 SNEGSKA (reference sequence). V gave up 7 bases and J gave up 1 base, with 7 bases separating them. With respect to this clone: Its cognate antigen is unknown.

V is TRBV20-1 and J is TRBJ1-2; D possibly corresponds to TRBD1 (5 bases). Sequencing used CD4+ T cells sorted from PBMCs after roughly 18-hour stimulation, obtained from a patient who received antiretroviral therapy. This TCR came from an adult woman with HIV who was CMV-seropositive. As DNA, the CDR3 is TGCAGTGGGAGGGGTAACTATGGCTACACCTTC. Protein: CSGRGNYGYTF.